The entry that follows covers one TCR beta chain sequence. This specimen belongs to a study of blood T cell repertoires in COVID-19. Authors' analysis steps: How many nucleated cells were present was estimated from reference gene primer amplification. The assay was immunoSEQ multiplex PCR, and TCRdb's table has in-frame clones only and misses some. V and J calls and clone size follow that table, whereas D and trimming were derived from the DNA. The repertoire includes 150,000 to 200,000 clones, about 89% of them detected once, and roughly 2.6% sits in the top ten. With 6 bases clipped from V and 9 bases from J, the junction kept 22 bases outside the gene matches. The germline V gene has CDR1 ENHRY and CDR2 SYGVKD. The CDR3 has 18 amino acids.

The rearrangement links TRBV10-3 to TRBJ1-1; the match to TRBD1 covers 10 bases. The specimen sequenced was peripheral blood. The TCR sequence derives from a man between 40 and 49 years old with active or convalescent COVID-19. CDR3 in DNA: TGTGCCATCAGACCTGCCCCAGGTACGGGACAGGGGATATCTCAAGCTTTCTTT. Its protein product is CAIRPAPGTGQGISQAFF.